This T cell receptor (beta chain) was observed in a study of T cell changes during pregnancy in multiple sclerosis. Using immunoSEQ multiplex PCR, the repertoire was profiled, and TCRdb retains in-frame clones only, with some absent. The repertoire holds about 48,000 clones, with about nine tenths as singletons. Trimming at V came to 6 bases and at J to 7 bases, leaving 9 bases not matched to a gene. Germline loops: CDR1 PRHDT, CDR2 FYEKMQ (reference sequence). This CDR3 spans 16 amino acids. This chain links TRBV13 with TRBJ2-1, with 13 bases identical to TRBD2. The clonotype was recovered from a female donor with multiple sclerosis, enrolled in a pregnancy study. Sequenced material: CD4+ T cells from peripheral blood mononuclear cells, taken in the second trimester of pregnancy. The CDR3 spells CASSPRTSGSRNEQFF. The CDR3 nucleotides read TGTGCCAGCAGTCCCCGGACTAGCGGGAGTAGGAATGAGCAGTTCTTC. The whole variable domain, remainder taken from reference TRBV13 and TRBJ2-1, is AAGVIQSPRHLIKEKRETATLKCYPIPRHDTVYWYQQGPGQDPQFLISFYEKMQSDKGSIPDRFSAQQFSDYHSELNMSSLELGDSALYFCASSPRTSGSRNEQFFGPGTRLTVL.